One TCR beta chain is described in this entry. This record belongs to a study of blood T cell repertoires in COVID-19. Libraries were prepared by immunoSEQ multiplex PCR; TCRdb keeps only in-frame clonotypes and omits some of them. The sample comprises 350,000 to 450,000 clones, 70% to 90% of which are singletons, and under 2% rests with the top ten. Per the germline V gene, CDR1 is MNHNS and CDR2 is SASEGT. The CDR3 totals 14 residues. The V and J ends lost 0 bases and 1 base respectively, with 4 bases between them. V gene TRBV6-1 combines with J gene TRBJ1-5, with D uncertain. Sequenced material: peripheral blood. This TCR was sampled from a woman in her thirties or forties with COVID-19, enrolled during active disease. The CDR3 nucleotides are TGTGCCAGCAGTGAAGCGAGGAGCAATCAGCCCCAGCATTTT. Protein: CASSEARSNQPQHF.